One and the same sample provided the 27 T cell receptor beta chains below, sequenced in a study of early T cells in non-severe SARS-CoV-2 infection. TCRdb reprocessed the 5' RACE reads via MiXCR and lists one record per CDR3 protein. Among some 90,000 distinct CDR3 sequences listed, under 15% were seen once. Material for sequencing was whole blood. The receptors were gathered from an adult who was a healthcare worker with PCR-confirmed SARS-CoV-2 infection or an uninfected control (not recorded which).

V gene TRBV9 combines with J gene TRBJ1-2; maybe TRBD1 (5 bases). CDR1 SGDLS and CDR2 YYNGEE come from the germline V gene. V dropped 2 bases and J dropped 2 bases, with 10 bases sitting between them. This CDR3 has 14 amino acids. CDR3 amino acids: CASSVGRLNYGYTF. CDR3 DNA sequence: TGTGCCAGCAGCGTGGGACGGTTAAACTATGGCTACACCTTC.

The J gene is TRBJ1-2, the V gene TRBV27; 11 bases match TRBD1. CDR3 size: 16 residues. Germline loops: CDR1 MNHEY, CDR2 SMNVEV (reference sequence). The V segment lost 4 bases and the J segment 8 bases; nucleotides outside the gene matches: 12. The CDR3 loop is CASSSSTGQGAAGYTF. In DNA, the CDR3 is TGTGCCAGCAGTTCCAGCACAGGACAGGGGGCGGCGGGCTACACCTTC.

This clonotype has more than one count but fewer than ten. This chain uses TRBV29-1 with TRBJ2-2; D is uncertain. V shed 6 bases and J shed 3 bases, with 17 bases lying between them. The germline V gene has CDR1 SQVTM and CDR2 ANQGSEA. This CDR3 comprises 15 residues. CDR3 bases: TGCAGCGTCGGGTTCCGACCGGCGGACACCGGGGAGCTGTTTTTT. Translating gives CSVGFRPADTGELFF.

This chain uses TRBV7-9 with TRBJ1-3; D is undetermined. The CDR3 length is 13 residues. Trimming shortened V by 6 bases and J by 0 bases, and 6 bases separated the two germline ends. CDR1 and CDR2 (germline): SEHNR, FQNEAQ (reference sequence). Here the CDR3 reads CASRGLSGNTIYF. For the CDR3, the DNA is TGTGCCAGCAGAGGGCTCTCTGGAAACACCATATATTTT.

The chain recombines TRBV4-1 with TRBJ2-7; 11 bases map to TRBD1. CDR3 size: 15 residues. V lost 3 bases and J lost 4; bases outside the gene matches: 5. Germline-derived CDR1 and CDR2 are MGHRA and YSYEKL. The CDR3 DNA follows: TGCGCCAGCAGCCACGGGACAGGGGGTCATTACGAGCAGTACTTC. Amino acids: CASSHGTGGHYEQYF.

The chain employs TRBV9 and TRBJ2-1; D remains unclear. Germline lookup yields CDR1 SGDLS and CDR2 YYNGEE. V was clipped by 4 bases and J by 11 bases, with 7 bases between them. The CDR3 has 10 residues. For the CDR3, the DNA is TGTGCCAGCAGCCCCGCACAGCAGTTCTTC. Its protein product is CASSPAQQFF.

The chain combines TRBV23-1 with TRBJ2-7; D unclear. TRBV23-1 is an open reading frame whose function is uncertain. The CDR3 has 15 amino acids. With 0 bases removed from V and 1 base from J, the gap between germline ends came to 10 bases. The CDR3 loop reads CASSQSSPPSYEQYF. The DNA of the CDR3 is TGCGCCAGCAGTCAATCGAGCCCGCCATCCTACGAGCAGTACTTC.

This clonotype has a handful of counts. This rearrangement joins TRBV28 to TRBJ2-5; the match to TRBD1 covers 8 bases. The CDR3 totals 14 residues. Trimming at V came to 6 bases and at J to 1 base, leaving 4 bases not matched to a gene. Germline V gene sequence: CDR1 MDHEN, CDR2 SYDVKM. CDR3 region: CASSSGQGQETQYF. The CDR3 DNA follows: TGTGCCAGCAGCAGCGGACAGGGCCAAGAGACCCAGTACTTC.

This clonotype was detected a few times. This chain uses TRBV29-1 with TRBJ2-5; D is unresolved. This CDR3 spans 12 amino acids. V was shortened by 6 bases and J by 0 bases, with 8 bases between the two germline ends. CDR1 is SQVTM and CDR2 is ANQGSEA in the germline V gene. CDR3 DNA: TGCAGCGTACGGGCGTACCAAGAGACCCAGTACTTC. This codes for CSVRAYQETQYF. The whole variable domain, remainder taken from reference TRBV29-1 and TRBJ2-5, is SAVISQKPSRDICQRGTSLTIQCQVDSQVTMMFWYRQQPGQSLTLIATANQGSEATYESGFVIDKFPISRPNLTFSTLTVSNMSPEDSSIYLCSVRAYQETQYFGPGTRLLVL.

The chain combines TRBV28 with TRBJ2-7; D remains unclear. The CDR3 covers 13 residues. V lost 6 bases, J lost 2 bases, and 11 bases lay in between. Looked up from germline, CDR1 is MDHEN and CDR2 is SYDVKM. CDR3 residues: CASSSFGAYEQYF. CDR3 DNA: TGTGCCAGCAGCTCATTTGGGGCCTACGAGCAGTACTTC.

The chain has TRBV2 and TRBJ1-6, with D unresolved. Trimming pared 4 bases from V and 10 bases from J, leaving 14 bases between. The germline gives CDR1 SNHLY, CDR2 FYNNEI. The CDR3 covers 14 residues. CDR3: CASSGETLGSPLHF. CDR3 DNA: TGTGCCAGCAGTGGTGAGACCCTCGGGTCACCCCTCCACTTT.

The table lists this clonotype with a few counts. The chain is built from TRBV6-5 and TRBJ2-1; D is perhaps TRBD1 (6 bases). The CDR3 has 14 amino acids. The germline gives CDR1 MNHEY, CDR2 SVGAGI. V was pared by 4 bases and J by 6 bases, with 13 bases between. The CDR3, as DNA: TGTGCCAGCAGTTGGGGGCTAGGGTTCAATGAGCAGTTCTTC. It specifies CASSWGLGFNEQFF.

This clonotype appeared a few times. The chain combines TRBV14 with TRBJ2-3, with D unclear. V dropped 1 base and J dropped 5 bases, with 16 bases sitting between them. Germline CDR1 SGHDN, CDR2 FVKESK. The CDR3 is made up of 16 amino acids. The CDR3 DNA reads as TGTGCCAGCAGCCAAGCGCCTGTCAGGACCATAGATACGCAGTATTTT. Its protein product is CASSQAPVRTIDTQYF.

By frequency in the sample, this clonotype is medium-sized. The rearrangement links TRBV28 to TRBJ1-4; D is undetermined. The CDR3 extends over 14 amino acids. Germline lookup yields CDR1 MDHEN and CDR2 SYDVKM. V lost 6 bases and J lost 4, with 12 bases in between. This chain's CDR3 is CASRSHTNNEKLFF. CDR3 coding DNA: TGTGCCAGCAGATCTCACACCAATAATGAAAAACTGTTTTTT. Full variable domain (missing parts from reference TRBV28 and TRBJ1-4): DVKVTQSSRYLVKRTGEKVFLECVQDMDHENMFWYRQDPGLGLRLIYFSYDVKMKEKGDIPEGYSVSREKKERFSLILESASTNQTSMYLCASRSHTNNEKLFFGSGTQLSVL.

The gene calls are TRBV12-3 or TRBV12-4 and TRBJ2-3, with D tentatively TRBD2 (6 bases). The CDR3 extends over 14 amino acids. Trimming removed 6 bases at V and 1 base at J, with 11 bases between. The CDR3 loop reads CASRGEAGTDTQYF. The CDR3 DNA reads as TGTGCCAGCAGAGGGGAGGCGGGCACAGATACGCAGTATTTT.

The sample holds many counts of this clonotype. V is TRBV3-1 and J is TRBJ1-3; 9 positions agree with TRBD1. The CDR3 extends over 16 amino acids. Germline CDR1 LGHDT, CDR2 YNNKEL (reference sequence). Trimming at V came to 2 bases and at J to 2 bases, leaving 4 bases not matched to a gene. The CDR3 region has the DNA TGTGCCAGCAGCCAACCGGGACAGGGTACTGGAAACACCATATATTTT. Translated: CASSQPGQGTGNTIYF.

Details on this clonotype: An end of the junction differs from the germline gene, which may be a read error. The chain uses TRBV7-9 and TRBJ2-1; tentatively, D is TRBD1 (6 bases). Germline V gene sequence: CDR1 SEHNR, CDR2 FQNEAQ (reference sequence). This CDR3 region has 15 residues. The CDR3 bases are TGTGCCAGCAGCCCCGCCAGGGGTAACTACAATGAGCGGTTCTTC. The encoded protein is CASSPARGNYNERFF.

The chain uses TRBV28 and TRBJ1-5; 8 bases line up with TRBD1. This CDR3 is 14 amino acids long. The trim removed 2 bases at V and 7 bases at J, leaving 4 bases unmatched. Germline loops: CDR1 MDHEN, CDR2 SYDVKM. CDR3 loop: CASSLRTGRQPQHF. DNA for the CDR3: TGTGCCAGCAGTTTAAGGACAGGGCGCCAGCCCCAGCATTTT.

The chain employs TRBV23-1 and TRBJ2-2; D is ambiguous. TRBV23-1 is an open reading frame, and its role is uncertain. The CDR3 is made up of 15 amino acids. V lost 0 bases and J 3 bases, leaving 8 bases between the germline ends. CDR3 sequence (DNA): TGCGCCAGCAGTCAATCATCACCTCACACCGGGGAGCTGTTTTTT. Encoded protein: CASSQSSPHTGELFF.

This clonotype has only a few counts. The chain employs TRBV28 and TRBJ2-3; the D gene could be TRBD1 or TRBD2 (5 bases each). Per germline, CDR1 MDHEN and CDR2 SYDVKM. With 5 bases removed from V and 1 base from J, the gap between germline ends came to 10 bases. The CDR3 contains 14 residues. The CDR3 protein is CASSQRGGTDTQYF. The CDR3 DNA follows: TGTGCCAGCAGTCAGAGGGGCGGCACAGATACGCAGTATTTT.

This clonotype appeared a few times. J is TRBJ1-1 and V is TRBV7-9; the D gene is possibly TRBD1 (5 bases). Trimming cost V 8 bases and J 2 bases, with 12 bases left between them. In germline, CDR1 is SEHNR, CDR2 FQNEAQ (reference sequence). CDR3 length: 13 amino acids. The CDR3 DNA reads as TGTGCCAGCCAGGGCCGTGAAAACACTGAAGCTTTCTTT. Its protein product is CASQGRENTEAFF. The complete variable domain, with remaining parts taken from reference TRBV7-9 and TRBJ1-1, reads DTGVSQNPRHKITKRGQNVTFRCDPISEHNRLYWYRQTLGQGPEFLTYFQNEAQLEKSRLLSDRFSAERPKGSFSTLEIQRTEQGDSAMYLCASQGRENTEAFFGQGTRLTVV.

This clonotype showed up many times. The chain uses TRBV5-4 and TRBJ2-5, with 13 bases matching TRBD2. The CDR3 length is 17 residues. V lost 4 bases and J lost 3; bases outside the gene matches: 9. Germline V gene sequence: CDR1 SGHNT, CDR2 YYREEE (reference sequence). The CDR3 region is CASSLRTSGRGEETQYF. CDR3 nucleotide sequence: TGTGCCAGCAGCCTGAGGACTAGCGGGAGAGGGGAAGAGACCCAGTACTTC.

The chain has TRBV7-9 and TRBJ1-1; the match to TRBD1 covers 7 bases. Germline CDR1 reads SEHNR; CDR2 reads FQNEAQ (reference sequence). The V and J ends lost 2 bases and 6 bases, in that order; junction bases with no gene match: 3. CDR3 length equals 13 residues. The CDR3 coding sequence is TGTGCCAGCAGCTTACAAGGGGGCTCTGAAGCTTTCTTT. Amino acid sequence: CASSLQGGSEAFF.

This clonotype turned up a few times. The J gene is TRBJ2-2, the V gene TRBV14; no reliable D call. This CDR3 is built from 13 residues. The germline gives CDR1 SGHDN, CDR2 FVKESK. Trimming removed 3 bases from V and 8 bases from J, with 10 bases in between. The CDR3 DNA follows: TGTGCCAGCAGCCAGTTTGAAGGAGGGGAGCTGTTTTTT. Amino acids: CASSQFEGGELFF.

The chain is built from TRBV29-1 and TRBJ2-1; 11 nucleotides line up with TRBD2. The ends lost 4 bases at V and 4 bases at J; junction bases unmatched: 6. The CDR3 is 15 amino acids. In germline, CDR1 is SQVTM, CDR2 ANQGSEA. CDR3 DNA sequence: TGCAGCGTTGCTAGCGGGAGGAATTTGTACAATGAGCAGTTCTTC. Translation gives CSVASGRNLYNEQFF.

In this sample, this clonotype turned up a few times. This chain uses TRBV19 with TRBJ1-5, with D hard to call. The CDR3 is 13 amino acids. V was shortened by 5 bases and J by 4 bases, with 9 bases between the two germline ends. Per germline, CDR1 LNHDA and CDR2 SQIVND (reference sequence). The CDR3 sequence: CASSVPLNQPQHF. CDR3 bases: TGTGCCAGTAGTGTTCCGCTTAATCAGCCCCAGCATTTT.

This clonotype was seen a single time. Being one base from a much bigger clone, this may be a read error. CDR3 sequence (DNA): TGTGCCAGAACCTTGGATCGGGGCTTTTACAATGAGCAGTTCTTC. Translated, it gives CARTLDRGFYNEQFF. The J gene is TRBJ2-1, the V gene TRBV5-3, with D possibly called TRBD1 or TRBD2 (5 bases each). TRBV5-3 belongs to the ORF category, with a function that is uncertain. This CDR3 comprises 15 residues.